This TCR beta chain is drawn from a study of blood T cells in healthy people across ages. Through a sample-barcoded 5' primer and a J-beta primer mix, a second PCR was run for roughly 6 to 11 cycles. Tags on each cDNA molecule came from a template-switch adaptor with 12 random nucleotides. Every sample gave at least 2.5 million paired-end reads containing CDR3. TCRdb passed the 5' RACE reads through MiXCR, listing each CDR3 protein once. The sample records 1.5 million to 2 million distinct CDR3 sequences, around 42% being singletons. This clonotype was counted between two and nine times. Its cognate antigen is unknown. Broader study findings: The study found TCR beta diversity correlated strongly with naive T cell percentage. Compared with aged donors, long-lived donors showed fewer expanded clones, suggesting selection.

CDR3 length equals 12 residues. V lost 9 bases to trimming and J lost 4 bases, with 12 bases between them. The sequence was collected from a human donor in good health. The specimen was blood. This chain uses TRBV12-3 or TRBV12-4 with TRBJ1-1; D not resolved. The CDR3 sequence is CASRRTTTEAFF. CDR3 nucleotide sequence: TGTGCCAGTCGACGGACTACCACTGAAGCTTTCTTT.